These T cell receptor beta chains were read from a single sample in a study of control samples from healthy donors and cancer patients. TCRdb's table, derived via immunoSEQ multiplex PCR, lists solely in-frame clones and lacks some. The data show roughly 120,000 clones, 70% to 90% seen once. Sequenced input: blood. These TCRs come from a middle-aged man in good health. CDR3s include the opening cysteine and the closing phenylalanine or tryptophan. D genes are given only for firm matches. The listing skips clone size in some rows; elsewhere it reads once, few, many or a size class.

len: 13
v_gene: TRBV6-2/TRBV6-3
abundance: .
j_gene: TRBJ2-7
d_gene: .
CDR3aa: CASSYTDSYEQYF
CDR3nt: TGTGCCAGCAGTTACACTGACAGCTACGAGCAGTACTTC

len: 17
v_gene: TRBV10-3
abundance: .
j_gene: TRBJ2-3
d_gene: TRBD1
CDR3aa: CAISDPQQGASTDTQYF
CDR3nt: TGTGCCATCAGTGACCCACAGCAGGGGGCCTCCACAGATACGCAGTATTTT

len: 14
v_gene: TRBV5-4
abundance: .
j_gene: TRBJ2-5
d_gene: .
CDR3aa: CASSSNREGETQYF
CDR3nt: TGTGCCAGCAGCTCAAACAGGGAGGGAGAGACCCAGTACTTC

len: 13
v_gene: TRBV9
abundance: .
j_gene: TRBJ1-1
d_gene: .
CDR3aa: CASSVLADTEAFF
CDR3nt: TGTGCCAGCAGCGTATTAGCGGACACTGAAGCTTTCTTT

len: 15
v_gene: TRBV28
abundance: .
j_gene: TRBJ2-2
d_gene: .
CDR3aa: CASSSRVRNTGELFF
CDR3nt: TGTGCCAGCAGTTCGAGGGTTCGAAACACCGGGGAGCTGTTTTTT

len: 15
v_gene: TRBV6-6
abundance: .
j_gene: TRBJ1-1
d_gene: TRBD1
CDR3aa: CASSYLTGGTTEAFF
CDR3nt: TGTGCCAGCAGTTACCTAACAGGGGGCACGACTGAAGCTTTCTTT

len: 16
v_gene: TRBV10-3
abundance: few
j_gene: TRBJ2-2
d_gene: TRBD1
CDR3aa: CAISEWQGANTGELFF
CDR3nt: TGTGCCATCAGTGAGTGGCAGGGGGCCAACACCGGGGAGCTGTTTTTT

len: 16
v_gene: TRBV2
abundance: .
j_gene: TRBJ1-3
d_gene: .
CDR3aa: CASSEGPVLSGNTIYF
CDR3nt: TGTGCCAGCAGTGAAGGCCCGGTCCTCTCTGGAAACACCATATATTTT

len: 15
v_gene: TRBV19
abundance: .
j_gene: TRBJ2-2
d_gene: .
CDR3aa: CASSTGTDRTGELFF
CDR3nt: TGTGCCAGTTCTACCGGGACTGACCGCACCGGGGAGCTGTTTTTT

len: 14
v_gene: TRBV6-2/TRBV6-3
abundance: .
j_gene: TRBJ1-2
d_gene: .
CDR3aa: CASSFPGTLYGYTF
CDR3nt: TGTGCCAGCAGTTTCCCCGGGACACTCTATGGCTACACCTTC

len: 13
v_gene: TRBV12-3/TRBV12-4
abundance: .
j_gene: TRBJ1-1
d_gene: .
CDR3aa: CASSSGGRGEAFF
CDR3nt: TGTGCCAGCAGTTCGGGGGGAAGAGGTGAAGCTTTCTTT

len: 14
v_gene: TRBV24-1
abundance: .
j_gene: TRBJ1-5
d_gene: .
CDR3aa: CATSDSHSNQPQHF
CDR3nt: TGTGCCACCAGTGACTCGCATAGCAATCAGCCCCAGCATTTT

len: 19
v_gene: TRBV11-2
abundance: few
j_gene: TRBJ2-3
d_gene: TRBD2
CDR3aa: CASSLVGLAGGPRADTQYF
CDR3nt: TGTGCCAGCAGCTTAGTCGGACTAGCGGGGGGGCCGAGGGCAGATACGCAGTATTTT

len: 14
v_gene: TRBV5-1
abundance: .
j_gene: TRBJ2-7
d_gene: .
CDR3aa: CASSPQGSAHEQYF
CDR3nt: TGCGCCAGCAGCCCCCAGGGTTCCGCCCACGAGCAGTACTTC

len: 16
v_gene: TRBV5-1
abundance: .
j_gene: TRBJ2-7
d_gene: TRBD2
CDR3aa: CASSLGPSGGAYEQYF
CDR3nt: TGCGCCAGCAGCTTGGGTCCTAGCGGGGGTGCCTACGAGCAGTACTTC

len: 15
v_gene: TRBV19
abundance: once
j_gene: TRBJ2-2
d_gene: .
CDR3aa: CASSTWVMNTGELFF
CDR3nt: TGTGCCAGTAGTACGTGGGTAATGAACACCGGGGAGCTGTTTTTT

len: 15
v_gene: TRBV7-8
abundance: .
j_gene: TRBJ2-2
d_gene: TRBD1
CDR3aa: CASRRQGVNTGELFF
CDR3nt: TGTGCCAGCAGACGACAGGGGGTGAACACCGGGGAGCTGTTTTTT

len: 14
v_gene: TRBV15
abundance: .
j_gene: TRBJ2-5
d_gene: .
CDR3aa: CATSKPTGLETQYF
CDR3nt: TGTGCCACCAGCAAACCAACAGGGTTAGAGACCCAGTACTTC

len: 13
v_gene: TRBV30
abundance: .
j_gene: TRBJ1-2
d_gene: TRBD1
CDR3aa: CAWARQGAGGYTF
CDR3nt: TGTGCCTGGGCCCGACAGGGGGCGGGCGGCTACACCTTC

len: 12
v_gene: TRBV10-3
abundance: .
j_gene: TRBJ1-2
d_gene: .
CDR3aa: CAISESAYGYTF
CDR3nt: TGTGCCATCAGTGAGTCTGCCTATGGCTACACCTTC

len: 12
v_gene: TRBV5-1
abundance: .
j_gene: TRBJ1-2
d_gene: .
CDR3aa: CASSFKSYGYTF
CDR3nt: TGCGCCAGCAGCTTCAAGAGCTATGGCTACACCTTC

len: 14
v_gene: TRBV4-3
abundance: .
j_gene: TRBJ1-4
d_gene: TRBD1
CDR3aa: CASSPGTGVEKLFF
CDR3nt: TGCGCCAGCAGCCCTGGGACAGGGGTTGAAAAACTGTTTTTT

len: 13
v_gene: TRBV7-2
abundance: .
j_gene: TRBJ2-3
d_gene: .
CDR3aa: CASSSRDRDTQYF
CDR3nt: TGTGCCAGCAGCTCTCGGGATCGGGATACGCAGTATTTT

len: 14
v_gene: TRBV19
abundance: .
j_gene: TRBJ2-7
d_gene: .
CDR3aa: CASTPKVGTYEQYF
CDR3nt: TGTGCCAGTACCCCCAAGGTCGGGACCTACGAGCAGTACTTC

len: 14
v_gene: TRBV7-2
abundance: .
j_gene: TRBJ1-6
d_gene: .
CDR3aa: CASRLGTHNSPLHF
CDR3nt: TGTGCCAGCAGACTGGGGACCCATAATTCACCCCTCCACTTT

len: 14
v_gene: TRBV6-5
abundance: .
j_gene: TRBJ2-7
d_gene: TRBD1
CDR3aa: CASSKHRGVYEQYF
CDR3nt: TGTGCCAGCAGTAAACACAGGGGGGTCTACGAGCAGTACTTC

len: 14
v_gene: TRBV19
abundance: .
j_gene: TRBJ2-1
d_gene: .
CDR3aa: CASRYGGIPNEQFF
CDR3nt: TGTGCCAGTCGATATGGCGGAATTCCGAATGAGCAGTTCTTC

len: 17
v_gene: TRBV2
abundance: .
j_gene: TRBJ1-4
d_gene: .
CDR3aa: CASSEALQGLGDEKLFF
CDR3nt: TGTGCCAGCAGTGAAGCGCTTCAGGGACTTGGGGATGAAAAACTGTTTTTT

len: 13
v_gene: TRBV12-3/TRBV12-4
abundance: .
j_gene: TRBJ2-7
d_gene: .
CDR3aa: CASSPTGFYEQYF
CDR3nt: TGTGCCAGCAGCCCAACAGGGTTCTACGAGCAGTACTTC

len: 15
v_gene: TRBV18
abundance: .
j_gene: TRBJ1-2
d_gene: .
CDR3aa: CASSPRGGPMFGYTF
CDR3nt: TGTGCCAGCTCACCCCGGGGAGGCCCAATGTTTGGCTACACCTTC

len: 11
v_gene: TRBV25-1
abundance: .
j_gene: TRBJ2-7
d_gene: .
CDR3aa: CASSPLTEQYF
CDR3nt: TGTGCCAGCAGCCCCCTGACAGAGCAGTACTTC

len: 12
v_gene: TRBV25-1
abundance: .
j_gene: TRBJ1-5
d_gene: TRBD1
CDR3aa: CASSTGGQPQHF
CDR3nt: TGTGCCAGCAGTACAGGGGGTCAGCCCCAGCATTTT

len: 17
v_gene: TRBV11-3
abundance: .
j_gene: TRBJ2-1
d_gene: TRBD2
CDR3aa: CASSLGSGGAAYNEQFF
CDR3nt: TGTGCCAGCAGCTTAGGCAGCGGGGGGGCCGCCTACAATGAGCAGTTCTTC

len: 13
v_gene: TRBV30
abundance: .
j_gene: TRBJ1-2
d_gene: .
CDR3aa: CAWSVGQGNGYTF
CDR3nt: TGTGCCTGGAGTGTAGGGCAGGGGAATGGCTACACCTTC

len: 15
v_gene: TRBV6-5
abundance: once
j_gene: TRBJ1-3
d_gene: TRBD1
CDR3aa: CASRMTGGVGNTIYF
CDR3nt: TGTGCCAGCAGAATGACAGGGGGCGTTGGAAACACCATATATTTT

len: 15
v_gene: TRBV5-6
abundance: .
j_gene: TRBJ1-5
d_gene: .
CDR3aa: CASSLGTAVNQPQHF
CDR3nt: TGTGCCAGCAGCTTGGGGACAGCAGTAAATCAGCCCCAGCATTTT

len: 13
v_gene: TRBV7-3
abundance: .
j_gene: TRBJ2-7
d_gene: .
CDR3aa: CASSLADGYEQYF
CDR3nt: TGTGCCAGCAGCTTAGCGGACGGCTACGAGCAGTACTTC

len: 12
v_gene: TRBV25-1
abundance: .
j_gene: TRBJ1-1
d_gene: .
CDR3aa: CASRRDISEAFF
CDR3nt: TGTGCCAGCAGGAGGGACATATCTGAAGCTTTCTTT

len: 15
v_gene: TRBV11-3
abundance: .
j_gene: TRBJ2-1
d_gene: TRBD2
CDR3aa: CASSVRDYYYNEQFF
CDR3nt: TGTGCCAGCAGCGTCCGGGACTACTACTACAATGAGCAGTTCTTC

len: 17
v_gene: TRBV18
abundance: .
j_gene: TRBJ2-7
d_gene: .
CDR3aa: CASSPNPGGTASYEQYF
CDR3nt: TGTGCCAGCTCACCCAACCCCGGCGGGACAGCCTCCTACGAGCAGTACTTC

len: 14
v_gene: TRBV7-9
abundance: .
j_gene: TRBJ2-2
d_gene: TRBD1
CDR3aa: CASTSIQGAGELFF
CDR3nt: TGTGCCAGCACCTCAATACAGGGGGCCGGGGAGCTGTTTTTT

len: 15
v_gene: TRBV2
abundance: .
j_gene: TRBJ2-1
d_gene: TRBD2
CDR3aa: CASCIAGGNHNEQFF
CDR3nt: TGTGCCAGCTGCATAGCGGGGGGGAACCACAATGAGCAGTTCTTC

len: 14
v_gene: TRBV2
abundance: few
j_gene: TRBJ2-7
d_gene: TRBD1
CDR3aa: CASTDRGLIYEQYF
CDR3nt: TGTGCCAGTACTGACAGGGGGCTCATCTACGAGCAGTACTTC

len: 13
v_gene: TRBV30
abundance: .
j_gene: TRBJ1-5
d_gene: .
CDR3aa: CAWSAQESQPQHF
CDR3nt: TGTGCCTGGAGTGCGCAGGAATCTCAGCCCCAGCATTTT

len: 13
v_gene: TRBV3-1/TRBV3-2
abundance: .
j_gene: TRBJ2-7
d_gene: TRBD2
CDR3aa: CASRRGGIDEQYF
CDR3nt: TGTGCCAGCAGGCGGGGGGGAATTGACGAGCAGTACTTC

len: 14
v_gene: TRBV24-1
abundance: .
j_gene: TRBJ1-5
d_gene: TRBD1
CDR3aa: CATSDPGTGGPQHF
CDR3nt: TGTGCCACCAGTGATCCCGGGACAGGGGGACCCCAGCATTTT

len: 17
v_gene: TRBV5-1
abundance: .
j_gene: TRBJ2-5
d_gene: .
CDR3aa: CASSLVTGERTQETQYF
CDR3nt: TGCGCCAGCAGCTTGGTGACAGGAGAACGAACCCAAGAGACCCAGTACTTC

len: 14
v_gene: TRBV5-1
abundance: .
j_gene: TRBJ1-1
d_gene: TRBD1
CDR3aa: CASRTGAMNTEAFF
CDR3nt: TGCGCCAGTAGGACAGGGGCCATGAACACTGAAGCTTTCTTT

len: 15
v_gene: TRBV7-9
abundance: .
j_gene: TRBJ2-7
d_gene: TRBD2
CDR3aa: CASSFFAGGPPEQYF
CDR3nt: TGTGCCAGCAGCTTTTTTGCGGGGGGGCCCCCCGAGCAGTACTTC

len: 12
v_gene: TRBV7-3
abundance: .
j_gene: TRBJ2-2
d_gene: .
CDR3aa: CASTSGTGELFF
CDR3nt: TGTGCCAGCACCTCGGGAACCGGGGAGCTGTTTTTT

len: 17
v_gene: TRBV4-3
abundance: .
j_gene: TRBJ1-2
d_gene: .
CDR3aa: CASSQNSGTVANYGYTF
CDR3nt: TGCGCCAGCAGCCAGAATTCCGGGACGGTAGCTAACTATGGCTACACCTTC

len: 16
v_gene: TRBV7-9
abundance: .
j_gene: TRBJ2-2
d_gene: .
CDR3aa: CASSLMRQMNTGELFF
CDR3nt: TGTGCCAGCAGCTTAATGAGACAAATGAACACCGGGGAGCTGTTTTTT

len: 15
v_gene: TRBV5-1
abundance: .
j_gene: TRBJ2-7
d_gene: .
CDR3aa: CASSLGGTGTYEQYF
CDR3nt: TGCGCCAGCAGCTTGGGTGGGACTGGGACCTACGAGCAGTACTTC

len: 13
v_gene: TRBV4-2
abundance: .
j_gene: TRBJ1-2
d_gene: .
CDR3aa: CASSHPPDYGYTF
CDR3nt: TGTGCCAGCAGCCATCCCCCGGACTATGGCTACACCTTC

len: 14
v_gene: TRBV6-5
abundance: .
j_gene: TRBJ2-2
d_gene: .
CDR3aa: CASTPQGNTGELFF
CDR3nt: TGTGCCAGCACTCCCCAGGGAAACACCGGGGAGCTGTTTTTT